Sequencing of this T cell receptor (beta chain) was carried out in a study of T cell repertoires in ileal Crohn's disease. The CDR3 loop spans 16 amino acids. Trimming at V came to 5 bases and at J to 3 bases, leaving 8 bases not matched to a gene. Germline V lookup: CDR1 MNHNY, CDR2 SVGAGI (reference sequence). Clones were read by immunoSEQ multiplex PCR, and TCRdb kept only the in-frame ones, dropping some. This table holds 6,800 or so clones, roughly 84% found once. The chain has TRBV6-6 and TRBJ1-5; TRBD1 matches 9 bases. The clonotype originates from an adult with Crohn's disease. The sequenced sample was ileal tissue. CDR3 amino acids: CASSQGQGLSNQPQHF. The CDR3 bases are TGTGCCAGCAGTCAAGGACAGGGGCTCTCCAATCAGCCCCAGCATTTT.